A selection of T cell receptor beta chains follows, all from one sample in a study of T cell changes during pregnancy in multiple sclerosis. Profiling relied on immunoSEQ multiplex PCR, and the TCRdb table lists in-frame clones only, not all of them. Of 80,000 or so clones in the sample, around 94% are singletons; the top ten hold 0.95% to 1%. Sequences were derived from peripheral blood, sampled in the second trimester of pregnancy. Receptors were obtained from a female donor in good health, enrolled as a control in a pregnancy study. The CDR3 runs from the conserved cysteine through the conserved F or W. Size tells how often a clone was seen (once, few, many) or the class of an expanded clone, and some rows leave it out.

V	J	size	length	CDR3
TRBV28	TRBJ2-7	.	15	CASSSRTGRSYEQYF
TRBV27	TRBJ2-7	.	15	CASSLFQGGGYEQYF
TRBV5-1	TRBJ2-2	.	16	CASSLNGGQYAGELFF
TRBV7-7	TRBJ2-1	.	16	CASSARLAGGWDEQFF
TRBV13	TRBJ2-1	.	15	CASSQSGRAYDEQFF
TRBV19	TRBJ2-7	.	14	CASSPTSVSYEQYF
TRBV21-1	TRBJ1-1	once	15	CASSSREPGDTEAFF
TRBV7-9	TRBJ2-7	few	15	CASSRFPGLRYEQYF
TRBV11-3	TRBJ1-4	.	15	CASSPRPEGGEKLFF
TRBV19	TRBJ1-3	.	14	CASSMAVSGNTIYF
TRBV2	TRBJ1-5	.	15	CASRLDRAGNQPQHF
TRBV6-1	TRBJ2-7	few	15	CASSEGTGGSYEQYF
TRBV18	TRBJ1-1	.	16	CASSPPPQGANTEAFF
TRBV19	TRBJ1-5	.	14	CASSMGKAGQPQHF
TRBV7-2	TRBJ1-5	.	16	CASSLLGTGGGQPQHF
TRBV6-5	TRBJ1-1	once	15	CASSLTGTHYTEAFF